This TCR beta chain was retrieved from a study of response to subunit inactivated influenza vaccine. Study-level findings and limits: Few additional T cells are recruited per seasonal influenza vaccination, authors suggested.

This clonotype was found a few times. What it binds is not known. TCRdb redid the calling of the RT-PCR reads with MiXCR, one entry per CDR3 protein. The sample holds fewer than 200,000 distinct CDR3 sequences, nearly 9.5% seen once. CDR1 is SEHNR and CDR2 is FQNEAQ in the germline V gene (reference sequence). V lost 8 bases and J 3 bases, leaving 14 bases between the germline ends. The CDR3 loop spans 13 amino acids. Sequenced here: non-naive T cells sorted from PBMCs, sampled on the day of vaccination. The chain recombines TRBV7-9 with TRBJ2-7; the D is unclear. The sequence was collected from a man over 45 who received an inactivated influenza vaccine. The CDR3 region is CASRADPLYEQYF. In nucleotides, the CDR3 is TGTGCCAGCCGGGCAGATCCCCTCTACGAGCAGTACTTC.